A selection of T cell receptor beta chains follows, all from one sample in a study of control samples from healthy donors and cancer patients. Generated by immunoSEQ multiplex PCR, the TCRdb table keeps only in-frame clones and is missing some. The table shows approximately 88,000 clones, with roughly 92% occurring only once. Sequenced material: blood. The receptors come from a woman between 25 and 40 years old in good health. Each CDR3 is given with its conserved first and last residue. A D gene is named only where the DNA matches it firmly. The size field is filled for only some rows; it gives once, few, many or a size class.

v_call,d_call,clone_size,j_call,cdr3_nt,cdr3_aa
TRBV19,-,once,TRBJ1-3,TGTGCCAGTACCCGCCCCAGCTCTGGAAACACCATATATTTT,CASTRPSSGNTIYF
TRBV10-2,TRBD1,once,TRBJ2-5,TGCGCCAGCAGTGACGGACAGGGGGCTGTAGAGACCCAGTACTTC,CASSDGQGAVETQYF
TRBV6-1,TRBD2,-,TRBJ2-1,TGTGCCAGCAGTGATAGCGGGGGGGGAAACAATGAGCAGTTCTTC,CASSDSGGGNNEQFF
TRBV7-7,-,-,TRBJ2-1,TGTGCCAGCAGTTCTTTTGGGAGCTCCTACAATGAGCAGTTCTTC,CASSSFGSSYNEQFF
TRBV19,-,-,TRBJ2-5,TGTGCCAGTAGTATAGGGGGTCAAGAGCGCGGGAAGACCCAGTACTTC,CASSIGGQERGKTQYF
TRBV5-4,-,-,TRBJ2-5,TGTGCCAGCAGCTCTCCCTTATGGGAGACCCAGTACTTC,CASSSPLWETQYF
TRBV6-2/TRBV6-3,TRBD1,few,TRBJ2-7,TGTGCCAGCAGTTACTTCGACAGGGAGAGGGACGAGCAGTACTTC,CASSYFDRERDEQYF
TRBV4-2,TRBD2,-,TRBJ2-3,TGTGCCAGCAGCCAAGAACCTGGGGGACTAGCGGGACGAGATACGCAGTATTTT,CASSQEPGGLAGRDTQYF
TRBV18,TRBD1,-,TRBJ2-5,TGTGCCAGCTCACCGGGACAGCAAGAGACCCAGTACTTC,CASSPGQQETQYF
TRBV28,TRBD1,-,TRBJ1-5,TGTGCCAGCAGCCGTGGGACAGACAATCAGCCCCAGCATTTT,CASSRGTDNQPQHF
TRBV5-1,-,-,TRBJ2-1,TGCGCCAGCAGCTTGGAATTGGCGTCTGCCTACAATGAGCAGTTCTTC,CASSLELASAYNEQFF
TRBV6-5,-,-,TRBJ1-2,TGTGCCAGCAGTTCGGACGGTTTCTATGGCTACACCTTC,CASSSDGFYGYTF
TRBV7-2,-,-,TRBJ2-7,TGTGCCAGCAACGAGGGGACCACCTACGAGCAGTACTTC,CASNEGTTYEQYF
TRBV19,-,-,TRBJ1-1,TGTGCCAGTAGTCGACAGGAAACATACCAAATGAACACTGAAGCTTTCTTT,CASSRQETYQMNTEAFF
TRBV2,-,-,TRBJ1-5,TGTGCCAGCAGTGAAAGGGGGGTTCAGCCCCAGCATTTT,CASSERGVQPQHF
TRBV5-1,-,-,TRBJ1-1,TGCGCCAGCAACTACAGCCCGGACACTGAAGCTTTCTTT,CASNYSPDTEAFF
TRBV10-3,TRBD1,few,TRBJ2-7,TGTGCCATCAGTGAGAGCCAGGGGGCCTACGAGCAGTACTTC,CAISESQGAYEQYF
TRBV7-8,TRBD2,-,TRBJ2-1,TGTGCCAGCAGCATGTCTACCGGGACTAGCAGCTACAATGAGCAGTTCTTC,CASSMSTGTSSYNEQFF
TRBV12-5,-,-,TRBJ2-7,TGTGCTAGTGGTCAGAGCTACGAGCAGTACTTC,CASGQSYEQYF
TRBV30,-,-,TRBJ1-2,TGTGCCTGGATACCGGACGATGAATATGGCTACACCTTC,CAWIPDDEYGYTF
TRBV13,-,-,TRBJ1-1,TGTGCCAGCAGCTCAGAGATATACACTGAAGCTTTCTTT,CASSSEIYTEAFF
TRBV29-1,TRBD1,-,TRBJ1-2,TGCAGCGTTGAAGATAGGGGGAGACAGGGGGGATATGGCTACACCTTC,CSVEDRGRQGGYGYTF
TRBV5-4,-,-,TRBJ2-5,TGTGCCAGCAAACAGGAAGAGACCCAGTACTTC,CASKQEETQYF
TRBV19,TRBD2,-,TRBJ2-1,TGTGCCAGTAGTATGGAGTTAGCGGGAGGCCCAAGCTCCTACAATGAGCAGTTCTTC,CASSMELAGGPSSYNEQFF
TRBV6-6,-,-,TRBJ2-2,TGTGCCAGCAGTGGACAGCGAGCGAACACCGGGGAGCTGTTTTTT,CASSGQRANTGELFF
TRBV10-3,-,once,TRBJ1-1,TGTGCCATCAGTGCAAGGGACGTGAACACTGAAGCTTTCTTT,CAISARDVNTEAFF
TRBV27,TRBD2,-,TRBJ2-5,TGTGCCAGCAGTTCGAGCGGGAGGGCCGGGGAGACCCAGTACTTC,CASSSSGRAGETQYF
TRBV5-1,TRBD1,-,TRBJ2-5,TGCGCCAGCAGCTTGGTGGCCGGGACAGGGGTCTCGGAGACCCAGTACTTC,CASSLVAGTGVSETQYF
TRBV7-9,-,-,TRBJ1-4,TGTGCCAGCAGCTTTCCGGGACACCCTGCAACTAATGAAAAACTGTTTTTT,CASSFPGHPATNEKLFF
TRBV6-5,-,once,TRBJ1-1,TGTGCCAGCAGTTGGGGGGAAGGGTACACTGAAGCTTTCTTT,CASSWGEGYTEAFF
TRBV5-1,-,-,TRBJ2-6,TGCGCCAGCAGCTCGATCTTGGTGGCCTCTGGGGCCAACGTCCTGACTTTC,CASSSILVASGANVLTF
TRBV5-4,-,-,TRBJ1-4,TGTGCCAGCAGCTGGGGGGACTCGCGTAATGAAAAACTGTTTTTT,CASSWGDSRNEKLFF
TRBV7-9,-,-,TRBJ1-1,TGTGCCAGCAGCCAAATGGGGGGCAGGGAAACTGAAGCTTTCTTT,CASSQMGGRETEAFF
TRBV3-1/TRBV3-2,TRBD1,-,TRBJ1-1,TGTGCCAGCAGCCGGGGACAGGGTCGAAACACTGAAGCTTTCTTT,CASSRGQGRNTEAFF
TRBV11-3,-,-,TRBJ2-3,TGTGCCAGCAGCTTAGACCCCACCACAGATACGCAGTATTTT,CASSLDPTTDTQYF
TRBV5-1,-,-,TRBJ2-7,TGCGCCAGCAGCTTGGCCATGGGCTACGAGCAGTACTTC,CASSLAMGYEQYF
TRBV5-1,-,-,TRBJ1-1,TGCGCCAGCAGACAGGACCCCGGGGGGACTGAAGCTTTCTTT,CASRQDPGGTEAFF
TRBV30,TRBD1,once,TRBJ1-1,TGTGCCTGGAGCGGCGACAGGGGGCGCTTAGGTGGCACTGAAGCTTTCTTT,CAWSGDRGRLGGTEAFF
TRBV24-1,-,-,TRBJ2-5,TGTGCCACCAGTGATTCCACCAAAGAGGCGGAGACCCAGTACTTC,CATSDSTKEAETQYF
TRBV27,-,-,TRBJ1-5,TGTGCCAGCAGCTTGTTCAGGGGTAGCAATCAGCCCCAGCATTTT,CASSLFRGSNQPQHF
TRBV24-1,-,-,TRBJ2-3,TGTGCCGCCAGTCACACGGATACGCAGTATTTT,CAASHTDTQYF
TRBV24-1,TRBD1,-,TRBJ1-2,TGTGCCACCAGTGCCGGGGACAGGCCCTTCGAGGGCTACACCTTC,CATSAGDRPFEGYTF
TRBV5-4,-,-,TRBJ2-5,TGTGCCAGCAGCTTGCCCCAAGAGACCCAGTACTTC,CASSLPQETQYF
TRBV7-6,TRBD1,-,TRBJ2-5,TGTGCCAGCAGCTCCTGGGACAGGCAAGAGACCCAGTACTTC,CASSSWDRQETQYF
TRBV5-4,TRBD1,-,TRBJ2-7,TGTGCCAGCACCTCCGCTCGGGGACAGGGAAGCAACGAGCAGTACTTC,CASTSARGQGSNEQYF